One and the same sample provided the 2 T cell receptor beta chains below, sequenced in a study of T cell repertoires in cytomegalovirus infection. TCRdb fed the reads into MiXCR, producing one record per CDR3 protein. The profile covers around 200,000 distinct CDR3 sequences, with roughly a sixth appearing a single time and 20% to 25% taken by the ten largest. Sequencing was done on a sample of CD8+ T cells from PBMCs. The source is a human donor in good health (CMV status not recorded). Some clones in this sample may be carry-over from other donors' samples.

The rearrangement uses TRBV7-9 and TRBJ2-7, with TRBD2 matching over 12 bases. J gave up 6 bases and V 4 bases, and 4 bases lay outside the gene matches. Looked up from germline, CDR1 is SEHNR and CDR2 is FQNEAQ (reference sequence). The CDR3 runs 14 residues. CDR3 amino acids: CASSSSGGGLEQYF. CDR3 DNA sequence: TGTGCCAGCAGCTCTAGCGGGGGGGGTCTCGAGCAGTACTTC.

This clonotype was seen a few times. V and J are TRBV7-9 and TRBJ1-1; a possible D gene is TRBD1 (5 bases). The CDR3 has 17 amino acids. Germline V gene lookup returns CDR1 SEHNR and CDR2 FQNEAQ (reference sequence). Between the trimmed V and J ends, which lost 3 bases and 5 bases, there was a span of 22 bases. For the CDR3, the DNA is TGTGCCAGCAGCTTCTTCAGGGAAGACAAGAGTAGGACTGAAGCTTTCTTT. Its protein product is CASSFFREDKSRTEAFF.